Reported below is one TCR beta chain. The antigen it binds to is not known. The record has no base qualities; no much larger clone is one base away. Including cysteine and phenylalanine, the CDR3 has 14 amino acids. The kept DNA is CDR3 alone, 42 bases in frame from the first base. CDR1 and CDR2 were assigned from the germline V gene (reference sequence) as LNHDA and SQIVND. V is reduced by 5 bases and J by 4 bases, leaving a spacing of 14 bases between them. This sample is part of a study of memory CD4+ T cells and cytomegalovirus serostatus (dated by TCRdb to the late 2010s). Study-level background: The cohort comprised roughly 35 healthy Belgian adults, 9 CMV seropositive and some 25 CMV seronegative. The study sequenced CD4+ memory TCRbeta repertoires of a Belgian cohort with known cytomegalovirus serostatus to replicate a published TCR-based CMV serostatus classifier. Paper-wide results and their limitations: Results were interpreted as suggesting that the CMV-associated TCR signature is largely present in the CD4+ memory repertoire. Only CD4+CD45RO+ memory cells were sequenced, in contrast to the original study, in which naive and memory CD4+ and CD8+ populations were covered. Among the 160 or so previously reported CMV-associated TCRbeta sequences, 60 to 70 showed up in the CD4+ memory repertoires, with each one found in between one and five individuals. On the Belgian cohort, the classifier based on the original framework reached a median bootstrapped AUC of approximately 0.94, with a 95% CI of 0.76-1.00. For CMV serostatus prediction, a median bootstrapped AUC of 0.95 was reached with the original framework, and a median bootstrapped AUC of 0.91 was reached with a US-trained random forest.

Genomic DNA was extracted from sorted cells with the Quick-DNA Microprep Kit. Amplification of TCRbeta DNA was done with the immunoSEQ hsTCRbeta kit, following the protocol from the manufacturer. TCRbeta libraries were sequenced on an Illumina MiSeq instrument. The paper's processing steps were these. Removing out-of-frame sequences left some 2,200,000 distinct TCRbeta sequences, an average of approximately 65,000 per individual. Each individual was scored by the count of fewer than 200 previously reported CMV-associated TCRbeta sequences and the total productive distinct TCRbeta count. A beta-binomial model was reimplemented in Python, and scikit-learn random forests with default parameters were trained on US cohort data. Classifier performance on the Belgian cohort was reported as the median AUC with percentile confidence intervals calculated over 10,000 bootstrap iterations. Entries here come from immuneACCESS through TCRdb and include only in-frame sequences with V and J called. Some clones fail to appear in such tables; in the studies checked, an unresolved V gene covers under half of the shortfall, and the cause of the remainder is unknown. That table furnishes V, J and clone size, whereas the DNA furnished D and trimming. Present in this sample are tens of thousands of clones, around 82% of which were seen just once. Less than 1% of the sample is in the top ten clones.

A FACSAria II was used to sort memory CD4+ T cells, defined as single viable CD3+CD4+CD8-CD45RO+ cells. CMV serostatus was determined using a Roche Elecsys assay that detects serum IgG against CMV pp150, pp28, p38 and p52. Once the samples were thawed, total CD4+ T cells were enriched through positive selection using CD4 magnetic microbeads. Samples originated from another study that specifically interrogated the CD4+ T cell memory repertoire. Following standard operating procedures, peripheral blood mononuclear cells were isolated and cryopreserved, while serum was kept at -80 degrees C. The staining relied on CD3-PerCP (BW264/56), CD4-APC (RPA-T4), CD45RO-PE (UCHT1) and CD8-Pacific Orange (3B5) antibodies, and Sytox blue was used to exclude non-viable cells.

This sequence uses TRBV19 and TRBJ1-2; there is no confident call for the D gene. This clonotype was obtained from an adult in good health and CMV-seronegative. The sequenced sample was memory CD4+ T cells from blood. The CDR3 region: CASSGQFYSYGYTF. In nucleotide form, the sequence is TGTGCCAGTAGTGGCCAGTTTTATAGCTATGGCTACACCTTC.